The TCR beta chain described here comes from a study of CD8 T cells in ankylosing spondylitis. The study, taken as a whole, reports: Blood from ankylosing spondylitis patients appeared to carry a characteristic eight-variant TCR beta motif. In ankylosing spondylitis patients, matched synovial fluid reportedly showed significant enrichment of disease-linked clones.

Per germline, CDR1 SEHNR and CDR2 FQNEAQ (reference sequence). This CDR3 has 16 residues. J was trimmed by 6 bases and V by 4 bases; bases with no gene match: 9. From the 5' RACE reads, TCRdb called clonotypes with MiXCR, one entry per CDR3 protein. Of about 390,000 distinct CDR3 sequences in the sample, about a fifth were seen once. Remarks on this clonotype: Its matching antigen is unknown.

This chain connects TRBV7-9 to TRBJ2-3; the match to TRBD2 covers 11 bases. Material for sequencing was blood, either unsorted or a sorted T cell fraction (not recorded which). This clonotype was obtained from a male donor with ankylosing spondylitis. The CDR3 nucleotides read TGTGCCAGCAGCTCAAGACTAGCGGGATCCGTCGATACGCAGTATTTT. Protein sequence: CASSSRLAGSVDTQYF.